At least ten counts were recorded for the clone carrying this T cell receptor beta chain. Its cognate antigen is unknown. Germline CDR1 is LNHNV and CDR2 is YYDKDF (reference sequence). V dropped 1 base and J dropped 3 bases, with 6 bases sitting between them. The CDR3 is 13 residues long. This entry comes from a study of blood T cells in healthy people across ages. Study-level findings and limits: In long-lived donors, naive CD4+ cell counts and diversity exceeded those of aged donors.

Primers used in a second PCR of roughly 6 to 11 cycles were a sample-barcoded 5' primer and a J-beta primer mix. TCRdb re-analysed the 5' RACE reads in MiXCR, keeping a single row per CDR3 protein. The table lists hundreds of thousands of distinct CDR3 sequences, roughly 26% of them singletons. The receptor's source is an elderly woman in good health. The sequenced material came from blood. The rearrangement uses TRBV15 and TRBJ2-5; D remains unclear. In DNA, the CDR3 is TGTGCCACCAGCAGAGGACTCAAAGAGACCCAGTACTTC. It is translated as CATSRGLKETQYF.